These T cell receptor beta chains were read from a single sample in a study of graft-versus-host responses after intestinal transplantation. Their specific antigens are unknown. The repertoire was sequenced with immunoSEQ multiplex PCR; TCRdb's copy has only in-frame clones and lacks some. The sample records around 40,000 clones, roughly 96% being singletons. The source material was unstimulated CD8+ T cells sorted from spleen or lymph node cells, sampled before transplant. Receptors originate from a human donor who was the organ donor for an intestinal transplant. CDR3s leave out the opening cysteine and the closing phenylalanine or tryptophan.

j_gene: TRBJ2-7
v_gene: TRBV7-2
CDR3aa: ASSLLVSEQY

j_gene: TRBJ1-6
v_gene: TRBV9
CDR3aa: ASSVVEGGSPLH

j_gene: TRBJ2-7
v_gene: TRBV27
CDR3aa: ASSLSGAYEQY

j_gene: TRBJ1-4
v_gene: TRBV7-9
CDR3aa: ASSFALEPSEKLF

j_gene: TRBJ2-5
v_gene: TRBV7-4
CDR3aa: ASSLKEQY

j_gene: TRBJ2-1
v_gene: TRBV29-1
CDR3aa: SVEDFYNEQF

j_gene: TRBJ1-2
v_gene: TRBV29-1
CDR3aa: SVRLPGDYGYT

j_gene: TRBJ2-7
v_gene: TRBV9
CDR3aa: AFISLSEQY

j_gene: TRBJ2-3
v_gene: TRBV29-1
CDR3aa: SGGLATQY

j_gene: .
v_gene: TRBV9
CDR3aa: ASSARAGPAYEQY

j_gene: TRBJ2-7
v_gene: TRBV13
CDR3aa: ASSFVGTGGLEQY

j_gene: TRBJ2-2
v_gene: TRBV4-3
CDR3aa: ASSQDSRLSNTGELF

j_gene: TRBJ2-7
v_gene: TRBV10-3
CDR3aa: AISVGGSSSYEQY

j_gene: TRBJ2-5
v_gene: TRBV28
CDR3aa: ASSFTHRLGLQETQY

j_gene: TRBJ2-7
v_gene: TRBV5-1
CDR3aa: ASSWTGFYEQY

j_gene: TRBJ1-5
v_gene: TRBV19
CDR3aa: ASSARDYNQPQH

j_gene: TRBJ2-1
v_gene: TRBV27
CDR3aa: ATRWNNNEQF

j_gene: TRBJ2-4
v_gene: TRBV5-6
CDR3aa: ASSYGLPKNIQY

j_gene: TRBJ1-4
v_gene: TRBV6-5
CDR3aa: ASSAVGEKLF

j_gene: TRBJ2-5
v_gene: TRBV5-1
CDR3aa: ASREGSAETQY

j_gene: TRBJ2-7
v_gene: TRBV27
CDR3aa: ASSPGTSGVYEQY

j_gene: TRBJ1-1
v_gene: TRBV7-2
CDR3aa: ASSSSVRQGRTEAF

j_gene: TRBJ1-4
v_gene: TRBV4-3
CDR3aa: ASSQAGQGDEKLF

j_gene: TRBJ2-2
v_gene: TRBV5-6
CDR3aa: ASSQTTGELF

j_gene: TRBJ2-1
v_gene: TRBV7-9
CDR3aa: ASSLIPGRGHNEQF

j_gene: TRBJ2-7
v_gene: TRBV7-8
CDR3aa: ASSWGSYEQY

j_gene: TRBJ1-4
v_gene: TRBV4-1
CDR3aa: ASSQPSSEKLF

j_gene: TRBJ2-7
v_gene: TRBV19
CDR3aa: ASSPEGQPYEQY

j_gene: TRBJ2-1
v_gene: TRBV5-5
CDR3aa: ASSFSYSYNEQF

j_gene: TRBJ2-7
v_gene: TRBV5-6
CDR3aa: ASSFDRPHYEQY

j_gene: TRBJ2-1
v_gene: TRBV6-6
CDR3aa: ASRGLYGEQF

j_gene: TRBJ2-4
v_gene: TRBV21-1
CDR3aa: ASSNWRRKAKNIQY

j_gene: TRBJ1-5
v_gene: TRBV15
CDR3aa: ATSIGINQPQH

j_gene: TRBJ1-3
v_gene: TRBV5-5
CDR3aa: ASSLARWGPPGNTIY

j_gene: TRBJ2-7
v_gene: TRBV27
CDR3aa: ASSWRSPGLYLGGYEQY

j_gene: TRBJ2-4
v_gene: TRBV9
CDR3aa: ASSVGPGTIAKNIQY

j_gene: TRBJ2-7
v_gene: TRBV7-9
CDR3aa: ASSPSLDRVNEQY

j_gene: TRBJ2-5
v_gene: TRBV4-1
CDR3aa: ASRPGTTEKETQY

j_gene: TRBJ2-7
v_gene: TRBV4-3
CDR3aa: ASSQDPAGLAGTDEQY